This is a list of T cell receptor beta chains from one sample in a study of T-cell reconstitution after alpha-beta-depleted transplantation in children. TCRdb recomputed calls from the PCR reads with MiXCR, one row per CDR3 protein. The sample holds about 580,000 distinct CDR3 sequences, more than 20% seen once. Sequencing used PBMCs, mostly from graft donor cells, obtained 360 days after TCRalphabeta/CD19-depleted stem cell transplant. Receptors originate from a boy in the first two years of life who had a stem cell transplant for acute myeloid leukemia, so the T cells may come from the graft donor. Both conserved end residues are part of each CDR3. The D gene is left open where the match is weak. Expanded clones get a size class; other rows say once, few or many, or leave the size out.

d_call: .; v_call: TRBV25-1; clone_size: .; j_call: TRBJ2-5; cdr3_aa: CASSEWAAETQYF; cdr3_nt: TGTGCCAGCAGTGAATGGGCAGCGGAGACCCAGTACTTC
d_call: TRBD2; v_call: TRBV5-1; clone_size: .; j_call: TRBJ2-1; cdr3_aa: CASETGTSRNEQFF; cdr3_nt: TGCGCCAGCGAGACCGGGACTAGTCGCAATGAGCAGTTCTTC
d_call: .; v_call: TRBV21-1; clone_size: .; j_call: TRBJ1-1; cdr3_aa: CASRGGYFGAGDTEAFF; cdr3_nt: .
d_call: TRBD1; v_call: TRBV20-1; clone_size: .; j_call: TRBJ2-3; cdr3_aa: CSARDHRDRGLTDTQYF; cdr3_nt: TGCAGTGCTAGAGATCACCGGGACAGGGGGCTGACAGATACGCAGTATTTT
d_call: .; v_call: TRBV12-3/TRBV12-4; clone_size: .; j_call: TRBJ1-1; cdr3_aa: CASSFFRYTEAFF; cdr3_nt: TGTGCCAGCAGTTTTTTCAGATACACTGAAGCTTTCTTT
d_call: .; v_call: TRBV5-6; clone_size: few; j_call: TRBJ2-7; cdr3_aa: CASSSPTGLTAYEQYF; cdr3_nt: TGTGCCAGCAGCTCTCCCACAGGACTGACGGCCTACGAGCAGTACTTC
d_call: TRBD2; v_call: TRBV6-1; clone_size: many; j_call: TRBJ2-1; cdr3_aa: CASKHMTSGNNEQFF; cdr3_nt: TGTGCCAGCAAGCATATGACTAGCGGGAACAATGAGCAGTTCTTC
d_call: .; v_call: TRBV4-3; clone_size: many; j_call: TRBJ2-4; cdr3_aa: CASSQALAKNIQYF; cdr3_nt: TGCGCCAGCAGCCAAGCCCTAGCCAAAAACATTCAGTACTTC
d_call: .; v_call: TRBV6-5; clone_size: many; j_call: TRBJ1-6; cdr3_aa: CASSSIPGIHNSPLHF; cdr3_nt: TGTGCCAGCAGTTCTATCCCCGGGATTCACAATTCACCCCTCCACTTT
d_call: .; v_call: TRBV6-5; clone_size: many; j_call: TRBJ2-7; cdr3_aa: CASSYAWGTEQYF; cdr3_nt: TGTGCCAGCAGTTACGCGTGGGGAACAGAGCAGTACTTC
d_call: TRBD1; v_call: TRBV20-1; clone_size: .; j_call: TRBJ2-7; cdr3_aa: CSASIPGGAEQYF; cdr3_nt: TGCAGTGCTAGCATCCCAGGGGGAGCCGAGCAGTACTTC
d_call: .; v_call: TRBV5-1; clone_size: .; j_call: TRBJ1-3; cdr3_aa: CASSLDFTGTRHF; cdr3_nt: TGCGCCAGCAGCTTGGATTTCACCGGGACACGTCATTTT
d_call: TRBD2; v_call: TRBV11-1; clone_size: few; j_call: TRBJ2-1; cdr3_aa: CASSIRTVLGERGEHEQFF; cdr3_nt: TGTGCCAGCAGCATTAGGACAGTCCTCGGGGAGCGGGGGGAGCATGAGCAGTTCTTC
d_call: .; v_call: TRBV7-9; clone_size: many; j_call: TRBJ2-1; cdr3_aa: CASSPFKGTHNEQFF; cdr3_nt: TGTGCCAGCAGCCCATTTAAGGGGACACACAATGAGCAGTTCTTC
d_call: .; v_call: TRBV5-1; clone_size: many; j_call: TRBJ2-5; cdr3_aa: CASSLTGVEETQYF; cdr3_nt: TGCGCCAGCAGCCTTACAGGAGTCGAAGAGACCCAGTACTTC
d_call: .; v_call: TRBV28; clone_size: .; j_call: TRBJ1-5; cdr3_aa: CASRNAGVGNQPQHF; cdr3_nt: TGTGCCAGCAGAAACGCAGGGGTTGGCAATCAGCCCCAGCATTTT
d_call: TRBD1; v_call: TRBV20-1; clone_size: few; j_call: TRBJ1-4; cdr3_aa: CSARGQGGYEKLFF; cdr3_nt: TGCAGTGCTAGAGGTCAAGGGGGCTACGAAAAACTGTTTTTT